This TCR beta chain was sequenced during a study of T cell changes during pregnancy in multiple sclerosis. Clones were read by immunoSEQ multiplex PCR, and TCRdb kept only the in-frame ones, dropping some. The sample lists roughly 68,000 clones, 92% occurring once. The sequenced sample was peripheral blood, obtained in the second trimester of pregnancy. The sequence was obtained from a female donor in good health, enrolled as a control in a pregnancy study.

The CDR3 is CASSQGLGTGGEQYF. CDR3 DNA sequence: TGCGCCAGCAGCCAAGGTCTCGGGACAGGGGGCGAGCAGTACTTC. The chain carries TRBV4-1 and TRBJ2-7, with 11 positions matching TRBD1. The germline V gene encodes CDR1 MGHRA and CDR2 YSYEKL. V shed 1 base and J 6 bases; nucleotides not matched to a gene: 5. The length of the CDR3 is 15 residues.